The 8 T cell receptor beta chains below were found in one sample sequenced in a study of vaccination and CD4 T cells after COVID-19. Cultured CD4+ T cell DNA underwent sequencing with the Oncomine TCR Beta short-read assay. TCRdb reprocessed the PCR reads with MiXCR, giving one entry per CDR3 protein. This table holds over 10,000 distinct CDR3 sequences, under 80% found once. The treatment is: roughly ten-day PBMC culture with coronavirus spike peptide pools or control peptides (ViraFEST assay). What these receptors recognize is not known. Source material: CD4+ T cells from blood, cultured in vitro. These receptor sequences come from a human donor who had recovered from COVID-19.

The chain's CDR3 is CASSYVARSNYGYTF. DNA for the CDR3: TGTGCCAGCAGTTACGTGGCCAGGAGCAACTATGGCTACACCTTC. The chain is built from TRBV6-5 and TRBJ1-2; no firm D call. Trimming removed 2 bases from V and 2 bases from J, with 12 bases in between. Germline assignment: CDR1 MNHEY and CDR2 SVGAGI. This CDR3 contains 15 residues.

The sample holds a few counts of this clonotype. The rearrangement joins TRBV20-1 to TRBJ2-3; weak D call: TRBD1 (5 bases). Germline-derived CDR1 and CDR2 are DFQATT and SNEGSKA (reference sequence). V lost 8 bases, J lost 2 bases, and 20 bases lay in between. The CDR3 contains 15 residues. The CDR3 protein is CSSPLRQGPTDTQYF. Here the CDR3 DNA reads TGCAGTTCCCCCCTTCGCCAGGGCCCCACAGATACGCAGTATTTT.

The chain employs TRBV28 and TRBJ2-4; D may be TRBD2 (6 bases). Germline CDR1 reads MDHEN; CDR2 reads SYDVKM. Trimming left V 4 bases short and J 8 bases short, with 15 bases between. This CDR3 spans 14 amino acids. CDR3 in amino acids: CASSSRLGGDIQYF. The CDR3 nucleotides are TGTGCCAGCAGTTCTAGACTGGGGGGTGACATTCAGTACTTC.

The chain recombines TRBV5-8 with TRBJ2-4; 8 bases match TRBD2. The V gene's germline CDR1 is SGHTS and CDR2 YDEGEE. The CDR3 is made up of 18 amino acids. Trimming at V came to 0 bases and at J to 0 bases, leaving 8 bases not matched to a gene. The CDR3: CASSLALLADLAKNIQYF. Here the CDR3 DNA reads TGTGCCAGCAGCTTGGCCTTACTAGCGGATCTAGCCAAAAACATTCAGTACTTC.

The chain employs TRBV28 and TRBJ1-1; 10 positions agree with TRBD1. This CDR3 is built from 20 residues. Germline lookup yields CDR1 MDHEN and CDR2 SYDVKM. The trim removed 7 bases at V and 1 base at J, leaving 21 bases unmatched. The CDR3 reads CASKLYSPRDRGNRNTEAFF. The CDR3 bases are TGTGCCAGCAAACTTTATTCTCCGCGGGACAGGGGAAATAGGAACACTGAAGCTTTCTTT.

The genes are TRBV19 and TRBJ2-2; D gene ambiguous. V was cut by 5 bases and J by 5 bases, with 12 bases left in between. The CDR3 totals 14 residues. Germline-derived CDR1 and CDR2 are LNHDA and SQIVND (reference sequence). The CDR3 spells CASSARLGTGELFF. The CDR3 nucleotides are TGTGCCAGTAGTGCCCGACTTGGAACCGGGGAGCTGTTTTTT.

This clonotype has only a few counts. V and J are TRBV12-3 or TRBV12-4 and TRBJ1-1, with TRBD1 matching over 12 bases. CDR3 size: 16 residues. The V and J ends lost 6 bases and 3 bases, in that order; junction bases with no gene match: 8. As DNA, the CDR3 is TGTGCCAGCAGCTTGGGGGACAGGGGGCGTCACACTGAAGCTTTCTTT. Protein sequence: CASSLGDRGRHTEAFF.

The rearrangement joins TRBV7-3 to TRBJ1-1, with a tentative D call TRBD1 (5 bases). Trimming shortened V by 5 bases and J by 1 base, and 17 bases separated the two germline ends. Germline V CDR1 and CDR2: SGHTA, FQGTGA. This CDR3 has 16 residues. The CDR3 loop reads CASSLGPRGGNTEAFF. The CDR3 coding sequence is TGTGCCAGCAGCCTCGGGCCTCGGGGGGGGAACACTGAAGCTTTCTTT.